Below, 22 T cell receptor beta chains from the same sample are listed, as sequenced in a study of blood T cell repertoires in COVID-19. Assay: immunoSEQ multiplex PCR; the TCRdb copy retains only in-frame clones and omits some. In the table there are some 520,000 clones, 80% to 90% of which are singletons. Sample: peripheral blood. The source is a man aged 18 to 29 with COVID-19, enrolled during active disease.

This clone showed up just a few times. The CDR3, as DNA: TGCGCCAGCAGTCAATGGGGACAATCCAATGAAAAACTGTTTTTT. Amino acid sequence: CASSQWGQSNEKLFF. V and J are TRBV23-1 and TRBJ1-4, with D possibly TRBD1 on 6 matching bases. TRBV23-1 carries the ORF label, with uncertain function. This CDR3 contains 15 residues. V shed 1 base and J shed 5 bases, with 11 bases lying between them.

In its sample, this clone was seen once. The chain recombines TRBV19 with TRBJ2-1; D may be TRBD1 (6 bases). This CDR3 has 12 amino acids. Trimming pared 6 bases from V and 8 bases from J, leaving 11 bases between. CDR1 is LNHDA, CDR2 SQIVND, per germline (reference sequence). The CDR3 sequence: CASSRTGYEQFF. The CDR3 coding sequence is TGTGCCAGTAGCCGTACAGGGTATGAGCAGTTCTTC.

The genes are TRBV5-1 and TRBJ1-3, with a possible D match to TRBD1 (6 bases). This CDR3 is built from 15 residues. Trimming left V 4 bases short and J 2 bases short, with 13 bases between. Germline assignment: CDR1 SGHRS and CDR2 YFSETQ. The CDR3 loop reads CASSVTGIAGNTIYF. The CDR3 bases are TGCGCCAGCAGCGTCACAGGGATAGCTGGAAACACCATATATTTT.

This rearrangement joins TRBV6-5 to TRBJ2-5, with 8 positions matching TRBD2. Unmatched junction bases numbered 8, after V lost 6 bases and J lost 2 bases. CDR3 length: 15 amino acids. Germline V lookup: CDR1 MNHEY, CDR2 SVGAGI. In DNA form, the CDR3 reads TGTGCCAGCAGCCCGGGAGGGGGGAGACAAGAGACCCAGTACTTC. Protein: CASSPGGGRQETQYF.

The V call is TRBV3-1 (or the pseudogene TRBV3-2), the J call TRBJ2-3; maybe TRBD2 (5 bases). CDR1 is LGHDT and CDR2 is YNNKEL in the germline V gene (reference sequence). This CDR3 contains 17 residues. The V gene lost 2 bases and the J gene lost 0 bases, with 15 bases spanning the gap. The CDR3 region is CASSQYRGFASTDTQYF. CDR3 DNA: TGTGCCAGCAGCCAATACCGCGGGTTCGCTAGCACAGATACGCAGTATTTT.

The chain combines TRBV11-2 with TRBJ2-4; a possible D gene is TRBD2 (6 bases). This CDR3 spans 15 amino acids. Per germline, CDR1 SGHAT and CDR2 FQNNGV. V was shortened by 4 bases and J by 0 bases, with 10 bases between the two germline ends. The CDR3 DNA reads TGTGCCAGCAGCTCTGAGGGACTAGCCAAAAACATTCAGTACTTC. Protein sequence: CASSSEGLAKNIQYF. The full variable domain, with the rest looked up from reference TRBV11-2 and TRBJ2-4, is EAGVAQSPRYKIIEKRQSVAFWCNPISGHATLYWYQQILGQGPKLLIQFQNNGVVDDSQLPKDRFSAERLKGVDSTLKIQPAKLEDSAVYLCASSSEGLAKNIQYFGAGTRLSVL.

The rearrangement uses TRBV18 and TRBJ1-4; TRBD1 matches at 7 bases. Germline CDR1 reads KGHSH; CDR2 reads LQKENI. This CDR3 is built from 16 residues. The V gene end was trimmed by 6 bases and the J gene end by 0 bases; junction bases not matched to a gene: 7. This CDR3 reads CASSRGQVSTNEKLFF. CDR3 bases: TGTGCCAGCTCGCGCGGACAGGTATCAACTAATGAAAAACTGTTTTTT.

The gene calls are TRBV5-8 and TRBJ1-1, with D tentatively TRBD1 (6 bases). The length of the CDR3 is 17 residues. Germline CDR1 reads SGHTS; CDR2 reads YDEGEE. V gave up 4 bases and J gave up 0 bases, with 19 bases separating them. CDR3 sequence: CASSPLDSFRVNTEAFF. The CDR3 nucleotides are TGTGCCAGCAGCCCCTTGGACAGCTTTCGGGTGAACACTGAAGCTTTCTTT.

The CDR3 region is CARRIAGDHEQFF. DNA of the CDR3: TGTGCCCGGCGAATAGCGGGAGATCATGAGCAGTTCTTC. The chain links TRBV7-2 to TRBJ2-1, with 9 bases aligning to TRBD2. The CDR3 is 13 residues long. From germline, CDR1 is SGHTA and CDR2 FQGNSA. Trimming removed 11 bases from V and 8 bases from J; junction bases left unmatched: 10.

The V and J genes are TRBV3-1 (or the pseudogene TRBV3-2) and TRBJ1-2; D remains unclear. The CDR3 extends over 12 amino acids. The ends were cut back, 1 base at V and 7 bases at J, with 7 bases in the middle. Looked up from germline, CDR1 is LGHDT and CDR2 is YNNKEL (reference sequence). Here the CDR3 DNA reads TGTGCCAGCAGCCAAGGTCGTGTTGGCTACACCTTC. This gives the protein CASSQGRVGYTF.

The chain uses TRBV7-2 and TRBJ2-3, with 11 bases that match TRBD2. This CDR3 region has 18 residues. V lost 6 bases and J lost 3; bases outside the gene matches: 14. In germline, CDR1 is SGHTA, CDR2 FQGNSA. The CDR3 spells CASSPSPQVAGGTDTQYF. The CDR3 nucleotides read TGTGCCAGCAGTCCTTCCCCGCAGGTAGCGGGGGGGACAGATACGCAGTATTTT. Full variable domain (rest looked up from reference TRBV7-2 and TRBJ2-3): GAGVSQSPSNKVTEKGKDVELRCDPISGHTALYWYRQSLGQGLEFLIYFQGNSAPDKSGLPSDRFSAERTGGSVSTLTIQRTQQEDSAVYLCASSPSPQVAGGTDTQYFGPGTRLTVL.

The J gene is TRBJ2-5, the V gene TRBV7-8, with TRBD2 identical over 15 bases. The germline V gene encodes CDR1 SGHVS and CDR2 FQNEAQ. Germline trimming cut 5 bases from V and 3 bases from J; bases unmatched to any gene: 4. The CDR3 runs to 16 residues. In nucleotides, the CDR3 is TGTGCCAGCAGCCCCCGGACTAGCGGGAGGGAAGAGACCCAGTACTTC. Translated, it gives CASSPRTSGREETQYF. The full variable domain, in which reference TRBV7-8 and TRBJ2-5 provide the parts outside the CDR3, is GAGVSQSPRYKVAKRGQDVALRCDPISGHVSLFWYQQALGQGPEFLTYFQNEAQLDKSGLPSDRFFAERPEGSVSTLKIQRTQQEDSAVYLCASSPRTSGREETQYFGPGTRLLVL.

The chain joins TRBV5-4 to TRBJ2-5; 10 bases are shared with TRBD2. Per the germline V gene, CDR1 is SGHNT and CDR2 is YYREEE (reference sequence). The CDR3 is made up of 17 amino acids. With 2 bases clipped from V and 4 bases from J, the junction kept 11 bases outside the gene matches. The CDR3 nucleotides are TGTGCCAGCAGCTTACCTAGCGGGAGATCGGTTGGAGAGACCCAGTACTTC. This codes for CASSLPSGRSVGETQYF.

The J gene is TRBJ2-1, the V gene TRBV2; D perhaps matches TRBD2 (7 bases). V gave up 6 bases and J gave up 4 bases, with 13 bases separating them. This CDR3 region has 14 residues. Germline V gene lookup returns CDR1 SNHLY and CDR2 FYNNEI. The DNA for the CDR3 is TGTGCCAGCAGAGGTCGGGGGGCGTACAATGAGCAGTTCTTC. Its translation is CASRGRGAYNEQFF.

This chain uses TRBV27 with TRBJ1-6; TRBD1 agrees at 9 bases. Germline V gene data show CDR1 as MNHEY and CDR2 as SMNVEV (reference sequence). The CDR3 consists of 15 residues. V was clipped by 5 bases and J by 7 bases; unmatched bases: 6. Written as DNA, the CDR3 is TGTGCCAGCAGTCCACTTGGACAGGGGAATTCACCCCTCCACTTT. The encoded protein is CASSPLGQGNSPLHF.

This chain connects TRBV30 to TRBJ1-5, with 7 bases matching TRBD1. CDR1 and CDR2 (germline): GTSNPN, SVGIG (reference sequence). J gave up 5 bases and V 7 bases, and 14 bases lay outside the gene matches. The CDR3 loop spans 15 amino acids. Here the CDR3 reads CAFTTGEIGDQPQHF. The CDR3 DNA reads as TGTGCCTTTACTACAGGGGAGATCGGGGATCAGCCCCAGCATTTT.

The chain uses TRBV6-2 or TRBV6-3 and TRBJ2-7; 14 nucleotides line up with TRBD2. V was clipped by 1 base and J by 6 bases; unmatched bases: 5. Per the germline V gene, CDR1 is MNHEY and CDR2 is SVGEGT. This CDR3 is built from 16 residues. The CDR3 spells CASSYYGTSGSTEQYF. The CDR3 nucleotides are TGTGCCAGCAGTTACTATGGGACTAGCGGGAGTACCGAGCAGTACTTC.

The CDR3 region is CASSQGREFGNEQFF. The DNA of the CDR3 is TGCGCCAGCAGCCAAGGTCGGGAATTCGGCAATGAGCAGTTCTTC. The chain joins TRBV4-1 to TRBJ2-1; possible D gene TRBD2, 5 bases. Germline CDR1 is MGHRA and CDR2 is YSYEKL. CDR3 length: 15 residues. V lost 1 base and J lost 6, with 13 bases in between.

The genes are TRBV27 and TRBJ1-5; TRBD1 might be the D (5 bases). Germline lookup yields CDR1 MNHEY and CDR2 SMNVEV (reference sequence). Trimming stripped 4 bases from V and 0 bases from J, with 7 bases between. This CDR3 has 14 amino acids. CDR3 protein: CASSSGDSNQPQHF. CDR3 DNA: TGTGCCAGCAGTTCGGGGGATAGCAATCAGCCCCAGCATTTT.

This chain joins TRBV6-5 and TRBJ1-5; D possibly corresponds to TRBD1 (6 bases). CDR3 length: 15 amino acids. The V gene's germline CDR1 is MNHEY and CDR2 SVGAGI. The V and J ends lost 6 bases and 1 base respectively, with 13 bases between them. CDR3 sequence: CASRDRRISNQPQHF. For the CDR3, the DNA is TGTGCCAGCAGAGACAGGCGGATAAGCAATCAGCCCCAGCATTTT.

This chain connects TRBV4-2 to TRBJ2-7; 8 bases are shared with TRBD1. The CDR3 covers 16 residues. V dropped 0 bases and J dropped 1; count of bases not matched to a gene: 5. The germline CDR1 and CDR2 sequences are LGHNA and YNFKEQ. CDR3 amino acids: CASSQEKNRGSYEQYF. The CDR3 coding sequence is TGTGCCAGCAGCCAAGAAAAGAACAGGGGGTCCTACGAGCAGTACTTC.

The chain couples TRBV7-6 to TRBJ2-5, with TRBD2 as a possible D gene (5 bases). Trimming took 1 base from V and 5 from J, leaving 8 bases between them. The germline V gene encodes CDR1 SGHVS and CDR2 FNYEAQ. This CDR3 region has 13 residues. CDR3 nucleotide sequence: TGTGCCAGCAGCTTAGTAGCGCCGGAGACCCAGTACTTC. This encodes CASSLVAPETQYF.